This TCR beta chain originates from a study of beta chain features in type 1 diabetes. Study summary: Healthy donors resembled patients in age, gender and cell yields.

Expressed TCRB transcripts got sequenced, as all isolated RNA was reverse transcribed. Profiled with immunoSEQ multiplex PCR; TCRdb holds only in-frame clones, not every one. The sample has about 650,000 clones; around 11% are singletons. Study-wide findings and caveats: TCRB CDR3s were moderately but significantly shorter in Type 1 diabetes patients in all four CD4+ subsets. The question of HLA type influencing TCRB rearrangement was one that remained unresolved here. The similarity of naive, central memory and Treg TCRB repertoires appeared greater among patients than among healthy donors.

This clone turned up a few times. What it binds is unknown. Using CD45RO/CCR7/CD25/CD127/CD95/CD27, CD4+ naive, central memory, regulatory and stem cell-like memory cells were sorted. The CDR3 consists of 14 residues. V lost 0 bases and J 3 bases, leaving 9 bases between the germline ends. CDR1 and CDR2 (germline): SGDLS, YYNGEE. Sequenced material: naive CD4+ T cells from blood. The clonotype originates from a man aged 25-40 years with type 1 diabetes. The rearrangement uses TRBV9 and TRBJ1-2; D unclear. The CDR3 DNA reads TGTGCCAGCAGCGTAGCTACATCCGACTATGGCTACACCTTC. It specifies CASSVATSDYGYTF.